This TCR beta chain was recorded in a study of blood T cell repertoires in COVID-19. Per the authors' pipeline: Amplified reference gene primers provided the basis for estimating nucleated cell counts. Data came from immunoSEQ multiplex PCR; TCRdb stores just in-frame clones and leaves some out. V, J and clone size are those of that table, while D and trimming were read from the DNA. This repertoire shows about 290,000 clones, roughly 86% found once; its top ten account for 11%. This sequence was found in a woman aged 25 to 39 with COVID-19, enrolled during active disease. Sequencing used peripheral blood.

The CDR3, as DNA: TGTGCCAGCTCACCGCCCACAGGGCAGGGCGAGCAGTACTTC. This encodes CASSPPTGQGEQYF. The chain has TRBV18 and TRBJ2-7; TRBD1 might be the D (6 bases). Deletions cut 3 bases from V and 6 bases from J, with 15 bases between. This CDR3 contains 14 residues. Germline CDR1 KGHSH, CDR2 LQKENI.